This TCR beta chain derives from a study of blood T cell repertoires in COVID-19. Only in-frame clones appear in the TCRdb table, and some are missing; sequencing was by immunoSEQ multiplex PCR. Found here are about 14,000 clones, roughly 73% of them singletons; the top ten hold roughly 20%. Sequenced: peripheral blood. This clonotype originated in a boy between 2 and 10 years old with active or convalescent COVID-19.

In DNA form, the CDR3 reads TGTGCCAGCAGTTACCCGGGACTCGCAAGGACTGAAGCTTTCTTT. This codes for CASSYPGLARTEAFF. The chain has TRBV6-2 or TRBV6-3 and TRBJ1-1; TRBD1 is a possible D gene (5 bases). CDR1 is MNHEY, CDR2 SVGEGT, per germline. CDR3 length equals 15 residues. Trimming pared 2 bases from V and 5 bases from J, leaving 15 bases between.